This T cell receptor beta chain was identified in a study of CD8 T cells in ankylosing spondylitis (dated by TCRdb to about 2017). Concerning the study at large: The study profiled T cell receptor beta repertoires in healthy donors and ankylosing spondylitis patients to find disease-linked TCR variants. In total, the full study cohort was made up of 95 to 110 healthy donors and approximately 24 ankylosing spondylitis patients. Peripheral blood was sampled, and synovial fluid was also collected from ankylosing spondylitis patients.

TCRdb names Illumina HiSeq 2500 as the instrument used. Quantitative 5'-RACE with molecular barcodes was the method used to prepare the TCR beta libraries. In the original analysis: A new computational method based on a probabilistic model of VDJ rearrangement was used to identify disease-linked TCR variants. TCRdb ran its own pipeline on the public reads, namely fastp trimming at Q25 and MiXCR clone calling, and kept in-frame beta chains. All rows with the same CDR3 protein become a single entry with the most common DNA and genes. TCRdb, rather than the study authors, made the V and J calls. The sample data list roughly 670,000 distinct CDR3 sequences, and over 15% of these were observed just once. Roughly a fifth of the sample is in the top ten clones. Study-level results and caveats: A CD8+ phenotype was shown by the disease-linked clones, which were found at relatively low frequencies in peripheral blood. Blood from ankylosing spondylitis patients appeared to be characterized by a TCR beta motif made up of several highly homologous amino acid variants. Some TCR beta motif variants had previously been reported in synovial fluid and blood of reactive arthritis patients, which suggested common disease-initiation mechanisms. The disease-linked clones were reported to be significantly enriched in matched synovial fluid samples from ankylosing spondylitis patients.

From its cysteine to its phenylalanine, the CDR3 spans 14 amino acids. Of the read, only the CDR3 DNA is kept; its 42 bases are in frame from base 1. The V and J ends are trimmed by 1 base and 7 bases, leaving 11 bases between them. The germline V gene encodes CDR1 SGHDN and CDR2 FVKESK. In its sample, this clonotype was seen a few times. Its antigen is not yet known. It has no much larger one-base neighbor in the sample; base qualities were not kept. The V gene is TRBV14 and the J gene is TRBJ1-5, with no confidently assigned D gene. Sequencing used blood, either unsorted or a sorted T cell fraction (not recorded which). The TCR comes from a male donor with ankylosing spondylitis. In nucleotide form, the sequence is TGTGCCAGCAGCCAAGCGGGCGGAGGACAGCCCCAGCATTTT. Its amino acids are CASSQAGGGQPQHF.